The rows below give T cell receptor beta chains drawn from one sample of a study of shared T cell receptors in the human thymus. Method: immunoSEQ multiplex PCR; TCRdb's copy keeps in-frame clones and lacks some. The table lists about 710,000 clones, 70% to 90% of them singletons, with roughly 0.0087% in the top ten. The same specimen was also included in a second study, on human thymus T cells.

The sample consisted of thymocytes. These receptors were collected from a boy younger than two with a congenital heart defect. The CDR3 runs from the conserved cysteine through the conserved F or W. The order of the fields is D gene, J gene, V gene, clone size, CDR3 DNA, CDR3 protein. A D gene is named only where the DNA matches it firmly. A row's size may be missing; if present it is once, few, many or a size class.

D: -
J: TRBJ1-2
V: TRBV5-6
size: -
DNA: TGTGCCAGCAGCTTGGGATTTAGGCAGAGGGATGGCTACACCTTC
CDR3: CASSLGFRQRDGYTF

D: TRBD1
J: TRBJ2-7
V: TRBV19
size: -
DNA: TGTGCCAGTAGTAACCGGGACAGGGGAGCCGAGCAGTACTTC
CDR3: CASSNRDRGAEQYF

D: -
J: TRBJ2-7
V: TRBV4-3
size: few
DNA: TGCGCCAGCAGCCAAGGATGCGAGACACTCTACGAGCAGTACTTC
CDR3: CASSQGCETLYEQYF

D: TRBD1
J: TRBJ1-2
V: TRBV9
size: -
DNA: TGTGCCAGCAGTCCTACAGGGGGCTTCGGCTACACCTTC
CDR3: CASSPTGGFGYTF

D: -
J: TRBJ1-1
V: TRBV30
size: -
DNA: TGTGCCTGGAGTGGAGAGGAGGATCTCAACCGTGAAGCTTTCTTT
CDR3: CAWSGEEDLNREAFF

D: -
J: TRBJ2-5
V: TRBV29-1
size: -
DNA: TGCAGCGTTGGCAGGGGCGGAGAGACCCAGTACTTC
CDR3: CSVGRGGETQYF

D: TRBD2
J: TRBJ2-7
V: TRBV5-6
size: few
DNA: TGTGCCAGCAGCGGGACTAGACACGAGCAGTACTTC
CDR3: CASSGTRHEQYF

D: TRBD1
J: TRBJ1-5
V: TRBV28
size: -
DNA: TGTGCCAGCAGTTTAGGACAGGTGGGGGAGAGCAATCAGCCCCAGCATTTT
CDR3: CASSLGQVGESNQPQHF

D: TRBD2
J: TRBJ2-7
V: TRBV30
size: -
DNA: TGTGCCTGGAGACCCATATGGGGGGGGGAATACGAGCAGTACTTC
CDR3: CAWRPIWGGEYEQYF

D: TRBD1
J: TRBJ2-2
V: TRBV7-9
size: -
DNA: TGTGCCAGCAGCCCCAAGAAATCGGGACAGGGTCTTACCGGGGAGCTGTTTTTT
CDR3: CASSPKKSGQGLTGELFF

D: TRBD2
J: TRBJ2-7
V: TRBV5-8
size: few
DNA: TGTGCCAGCAGCTTTAGGACTAGCGGATGCTACGAGCAGTACTTC
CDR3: CASSFRTSGCYEQYF

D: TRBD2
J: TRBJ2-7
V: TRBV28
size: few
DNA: TGTGCCAGCAGTTTACAGCGGGGAATATACGAGCAGTACTTC
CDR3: CASSLQRGIYEQYF

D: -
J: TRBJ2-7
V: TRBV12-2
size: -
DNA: TGTGCAAGTCGCTTAGCGATGCCGCCCATCATGAGCGGACTAGACTTCTCGTCCTACGAGCAGTACTTC
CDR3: CASRLAMPPIMSGLDFSSYEQYF

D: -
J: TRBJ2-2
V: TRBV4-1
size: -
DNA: TGCGCCAGCAGCCTCGGGGTATTACTAGCCACGAACACCGGGGAGCTGTTTTTT
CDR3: CASSLGVLLATNTGELFF

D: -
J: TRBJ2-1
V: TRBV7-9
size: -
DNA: TGTGCCAGCAGCTTTCGCCGACACAGGGACAATGAGCAGTTCTTC
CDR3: CASSFRRHRDNEQFF

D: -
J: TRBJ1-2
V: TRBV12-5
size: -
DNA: TGTGCTAGTGGTTTCCCGTGGACAGCCTCGTATGGCTACACCTTC
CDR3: CASGFPWTASYGYTF

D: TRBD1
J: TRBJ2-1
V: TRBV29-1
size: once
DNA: TGCAGCGTTGAAGTGTTAACAGGGGAAGGCAATGAGCAGTTCTTC
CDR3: CSVEVLTGEGNEQFF

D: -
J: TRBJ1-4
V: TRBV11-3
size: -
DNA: TGTGCCAGCTCAGGGTATAAACTGTTTTTT
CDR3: CASSGYKLFF

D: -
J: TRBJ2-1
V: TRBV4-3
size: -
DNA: TGCGCCAGCAGCCCCGGGGACAATGAGCAGTTCTTC
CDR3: CASSPGDNEQFF

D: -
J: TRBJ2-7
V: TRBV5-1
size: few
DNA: TGCGCCAGCAGCCCCTGGGGCACTCATTCATACGAGCAGTACTTC
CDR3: CASSPWGTHSYEQYF

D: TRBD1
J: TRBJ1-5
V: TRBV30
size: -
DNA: TGTGCCTGGAGTGTACCTCGGGACAGGGGAAATCAGCCCCAGCATTTT
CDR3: CAWSVPRDRGNQPQHF

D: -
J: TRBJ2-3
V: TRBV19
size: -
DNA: TGTGCCACCAATACGGGATTCACAGATACGCAGTATTTT
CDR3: CATNTGFTDTQYF

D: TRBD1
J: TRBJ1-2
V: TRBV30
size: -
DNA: TGTGCCTGGACCAGGACAGGGGGTTATGGCTACACCTTC
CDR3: CAWTRTGGYGYTF

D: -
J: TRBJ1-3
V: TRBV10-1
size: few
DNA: TGCGCCAGCAGTGAGTCGACCGGGAATGGAAACACCATATATTTT
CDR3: CASSESTGNGNTIYF

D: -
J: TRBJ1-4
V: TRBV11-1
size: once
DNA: TGTGCCAGCAGCTTATACCTCGGAGGAAGTGAAAAACTGTTTTTT
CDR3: CASSLYLGGSEKLFF

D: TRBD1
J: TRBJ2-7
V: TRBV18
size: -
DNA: TGTGCCAGCTCACCCTCTAAGGGGGACAGGGGTAGCTACGAGCAGTACTTC
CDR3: CASSPSKGDRGSYEQYF

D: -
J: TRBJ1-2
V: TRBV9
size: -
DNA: TGTGCCAGCAGCCCTCTTGCGGAGGGCTACACCTTC
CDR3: CASSPLAEGYTF

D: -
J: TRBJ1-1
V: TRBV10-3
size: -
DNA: TGTGCCATCAGTGAGGGCCGCGGGGGCACTGAAGCTTTCTTT
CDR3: CAISEGRGGTEAFF

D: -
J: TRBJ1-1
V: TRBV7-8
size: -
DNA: TGTGCCAGCAGCTTAGCCGAAGGGAGGCACACTGAAGCTTTCTTT
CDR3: CASSLAEGRHTEAFF

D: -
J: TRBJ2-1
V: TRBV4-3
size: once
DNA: TGCGCCAGCAGCCAAGCCAAGCGGGACAAGGTCGATGAGCAGTTCTTC
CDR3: CASSQAKRDKVDEQFF

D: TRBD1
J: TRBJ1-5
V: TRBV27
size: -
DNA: TGTGCCAGCAGTACGGGACAGGGGGCGGATCAGCCCCAGCATTTT
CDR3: CASSTGQGADQPQHF

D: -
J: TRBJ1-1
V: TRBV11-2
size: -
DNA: TGTGCCAGCAGCCCGGGGGTTGTTATTGCGGTTTCGCGGGCTGAAGCTTTCTTT
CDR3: CASSPGVVIAVSRAEAFF

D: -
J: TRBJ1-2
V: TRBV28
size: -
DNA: TGTGCCAGCAGTTTATTATTAGGGGTATCAGATCAAAGATATGGCTACACCTTC
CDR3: CASSLLLGVSDQRYGYTF

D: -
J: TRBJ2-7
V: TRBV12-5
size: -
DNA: TGTGCTAGTGGTTTGCCGGTCCCCTACGAGCAGTACTTC
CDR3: CASGLPVPYEQYF

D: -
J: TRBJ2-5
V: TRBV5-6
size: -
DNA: TGTGCCAGCAGCTTGGCCGGTTTATCGGCCCAGTACTTC
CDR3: CASSLAGLSAQYF

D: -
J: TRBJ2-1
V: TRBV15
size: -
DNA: TGTGCCACCAGCAGAGAAACGTTAAGAGGGTGGAGCTCCTACAATGAGCAGTTCTTC
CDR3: CATSRETLRGWSSYNEQFF

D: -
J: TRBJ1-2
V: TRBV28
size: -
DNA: TGTGCCAGCAGTCTATACGAGAGGTATGGCTACACCTTC
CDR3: CASSLYERYGYTF

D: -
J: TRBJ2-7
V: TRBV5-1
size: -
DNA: TGCGCCAGCAGCCTGGCCCAAAGAAAGGGACAAAGCTACGAGCAGTACTTC
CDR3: CASSLAQRKGQSYEQYF

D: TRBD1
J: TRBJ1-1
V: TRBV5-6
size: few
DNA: TGTGCCAGCTTTCTTCCAGGACAGGGTGGAACTGAAGCTTTCTTT
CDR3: CASFLPGQGGTEAFF

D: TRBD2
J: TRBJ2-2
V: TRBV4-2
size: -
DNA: TGTGCCAGCAGCCCCAGGACTAGCGGGGGGGGACACACCGGGGAGCTGTTTTTT
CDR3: CASSPRTSGGGHTGELFF

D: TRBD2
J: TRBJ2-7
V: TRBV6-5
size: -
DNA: TGTGCCAGCAGTTACGCCGGGACTAGCGGCTACGAGCAGTACTTC
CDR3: CASSYAGTSGYEQYF

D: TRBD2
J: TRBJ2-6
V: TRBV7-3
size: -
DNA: TGTGCCAGCAGCTTAATTGGGTCGGGGGGACTCACCGGGGCCAACGTCCTGACTTTC
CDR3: CASSLIGSGGLTGANVLTF